This entry features one T cell receptor (beta chain) sequence. Its antigen is still unknown. One entry per CDR3 protein results from TCRdb running MiXCR on the RT-PCR reads. The sample holds under 500,000 distinct CDR3 sequences, 9.5% to 13% seen once. This sample stems from a study of response to subunit inactivated influenza vaccine. Study-wide points: New T cells are recruited in small numbers by each seasonal influenza vaccination, according to the authors' suggestion.

The sequenced sample was PBMCs from blood, obtained 40 to 50 days after vaccination. This sequence originates from a man aged 50-60 years who received an inactivated influenza vaccine.

The CDR3 sequence: CASRGLAGDQETQYF. The CDR3 bases are TGCGCCAGCAGAGGACTAGCGGGGGATCAAGAGACCCAGTACTTC. This sequence joins TRBV10-2 and TRBJ2-5; the match to TRBD2 covers 13 bases. The V gene's germline CDR1 is WSHSY and CDR2 SAAADI. With 6 bases clipped from V and 2 bases from J, the junction kept 3 bases outside the gene matches. CDR3 length: 15 amino acids.